This TCR beta chain came from a study of Graves' ophthalmopathy and Graves' hyperthyroidism (dated by TCRdb to the late 2010s). Regarding the research as a whole: Hyperthyroidism was defined as stable when no progression to ophthalmopathy occurred within 18 months of follow-up. For independent validation, a separate cohort was made up of 18 hyperthyroidism patients plus 17 patients who later progressed from hyperthyroidism to ophthalmopathy. In more than five hyperthyroidism patients, T-cell repertoires of thyroid tissue and blood were compared. Following sampling, methimazole starting at 30 mg daily was administered to hyperthyroidism patients, and high-dose intravenous methylprednisolone was administered to ophthalmopathy patients. A discovery set of 95 to 100 patients (43 ophthalmopathy, 55 to 60 stable hyperthyroidism) was enrolled to explore V-J signatures distinguishing ophthalmopathy from hyperthyroidism. In total, approximately 130 blood samples were TCR-sequenced: around 42 ophthalmopathy, over 70 hyperthyroidism and about 17 hyperthyroidism-to-ophthalmopathy patients. The study used signatures of the TCR beta repertoire to tell Graves' ophthalmopathy apart from Graves' hyperthyroidism and to predict which patients would progress to ophthalmopathy. The paper's findings and limits, for the study overall: In validation, the model predicted ophthalmopathy progression with about 70% sensitivity and approximately 78% specificity; roughly eleven predicted patients were CT-confirmed with GO in a median of about 7.1 months. No statistical method was used to set the sample size in advance, and the investigators knew which group each participant was assigned to. Ophthalmopathy was separated from stable hyperthyroidism by the 13-signature model with about 90% sensitivity and just under 84% specificity in cross-validation and with 80%/75% in the test set. Most expanded thyroid clonotypes with frequency above 0.001 were also detected in blood, suggesting blood repertoires may reflect the thyroid immune response.

For repertoire sequencing, TCR beta CDR3 regions were amplified from RNA transcripts. HTBI primers and the Qiagen OneStep RT-PCR kit were used in a first-round RT-PCR, which was followed by a second-round multiplex PCR, size selection and purification. The libraries underwent paired-end sequencing with 100 bp reads on an Illumina HiSeq2000. Concerning the study's data processing: SOAPnuke was used for read processing, and reads with adapters, uncalled bases, a mean Phred below 15, or no exact constant-primer or identifier match were discarded. COPE v1.2.5 was used to merge the high-quality paired reads. Each unique nucleotide sequence was defined as a clonotype, and clonotypes were aligned to IMGT TRB V, D and J references with MiTCR v1.1. The analysis was limited to V-J combinations with a frequency above 0.0001, which together covered about 99% of repertoires. For each V-J combination, a TCR clonal expansion and chaos score was defined as F50 clonal expansion divided by the chaos observed in the TCRdist matrix. Welch's t-statistics and random forest were used to reduce the features to about a dozen V-J combinations, which were then used as input to a naive Bayes classifier. The similarity between thyroid and blood repertoires was quantified using the Morisita-Horn index. TCRdb reran the public reads through fastp at Q25 and MiXCR, keeping productive beta chains. Rows are combined by CDR3 protein, so each entry shows the most common genes and DNA. The V and J calls reflect TCRdb's pipeline rather than the authors' work. The sample records over a million distinct CDR3 sequences, 35% to 45% of which are singletons. The top ten hold around 10% of the sample.

With respect to this clonotype: What antigen it recognizes has not been identified. It has no much larger one-base neighbor in the sample; base qualities were not kept.

The hyperthyroidism patients were 18 to 65 years old and newly diagnosed, with a disease duration of less than 2 months. Patients were excluded if they had other autoimmune diseases, uncontrolled infections, pregnancy or lactation. Clinical symptoms, serum thyroxine, TRAb, thyroid ultrasound and orbital computed tomography were used for diagnosis. Total RNA was extracted with Trizol reagent and quality-checked on an Agilent 2100 Bioanalyzer. Via the germline V gene, CDR1 is MGHRA and CDR2 YSYEKL. Taken from cysteine to phenylalanine, the CDR3 has 16 residues. Only the CDR3 DNA stays, 48 bases, in frame from base 1. V has 0 bases trimmed and J has 3 bases trimmed; junction bases matching no gene number 6.

The chain joins TRBV4-1 to TRBJ2-7, with 9 bases aligning to TRBD1. Source material: peripheral blood or thyroid tissue (not recorded which). The origin of this receptor is an adult man with Graves' hyperthyroidism. Here is the DNA: TGCGCCAGCAGCCAAGAATCCCTGGGACAGGGCTACGAGCAGTACTTC. It specifies CASSQESLGQGYEQYF.